This T cell receptor beta chain originates from a study of CD8 T cells in ankylosing spondylitis. The J segment lost 3 bases and the V segment lost 9 bases, leaving 8 bases of the junction unmatched. The CDR3 runs to 13 residues. Germline V gene data show CDR1 as KGHSH and CDR2 as LQKENI. Study-level findings and limits: What appeared characteristic of ankylosing spondylitis blood was a TCR beta motif of eight highly homologous variants. Matched ankylosing spondylitis synovial fluid reportedly contained a significantly enriched population of disease-linked clones. The authors found the disease-linked clones to be CD8+ and relatively rare in peripheral blood.

The TCR beta libraries were generated through quantitative 5'-RACE incorporating molecular barcodes. MiXCR, applied by TCRdb to the 5' RACE reads, yields one record per CDR3 protein. Of roughly 440,000 distinct CDR3 sequences in the sample, approximately 17% were seen once. This clonotype has just a few counts. Antigen: not known. The sample consisted of blood, either unsorted or a sorted T cell fraction (not recorded which). The chain carries TRBV18 and TRBJ2-7, with 7 nucleotides matching TRBD1. The sequence derives from a male donor with ankylosing spondylitis. The CDR3 loop reads CASTDRVDYEQYF. The CDR3 DNA follows: TGTGCCAGTACTGACAGGGTCGACTACGAGCAGTACTTC. The whole variable domain, filled in from reference TRBV18 and TRBJ2-7, reads NAGVMQNPRHLVRRRGQEARLRCSPMKGHSHVYWYRQLPEEGLKFMVYLQKENIIDESGMPKERFSAEFPKEGPSILRIQQVVRGDSAAYFCASTDRVDYEQYFGPGTRLTVT.